The 5 T cell receptor beta chains below were found in one sample sequenced in a study of cytomegalovirus exposure and HLA in healthy donors. Researchers ran the PCR with 60 Vbeta and 13 Jbeta primers. The repertoire was sequenced with immunoSEQ multiplex PCR; TCRdb's copy has only in-frame clones and lacks some. The table shows about 160,000 clones, with roughly three quarters occurring only once. The sequencing input was PBMCs. These receptors were taken from a man between 18 and 35 years old in good health and CMV-seropositive.

The chain employs TRBV6-5 and TRBJ1-6; 7 nucleotides line up with TRBD1. The V and J ends lost 2 bases and 10 bases, in that order; junction bases with no gene match: 8. The CDR3 is made up of 15 amino acids. From germline, CDR1 is MNHEY and CDR2 SVGAGI. The CDR3 here is CASSYGPGGQSPLHF. The DNA of the CDR3 is TGTGCCAGCAGTTACGGGCCCGGGGGACAGTCACCCCTCCACTTT.

The rearrangement uses TRBV30 and TRBJ1-5; D call uncertain. Trimming shortened V by 2 bases and J by 0 bases, and 38 bases separated the two germline ends. The CDR3 spans 24 residues. Germline V gives CDR1 GTSNPN, CDR2 SVGIG (reference sequence). CDR3 sequence (DNA): TGTGCCTGGAGTCCCTACCGCCCCGGGAGTATCTATAGGGAGCGAGTTGATAGCAATCAGCCCCAGCATTTT. Protein sequence: CAWSPYRPGSIYRERVDSNQPQHF.

This clone was picked up one time. The chain combines TRBV11-1 with TRBJ2-1; D may be TRBD1 (6 bases). This CDR3 spans 14 amino acids. Trimming left V 3 bases short and J 12 bases short, with 18 bases between. Germline V CDR1 and CDR2: SGHAT, FQDESV (reference sequence). CDR3 in amino acids: CASSFPTSGAGQFF. The CDR3 region has the DNA TGTGCCAGCAGCTTTCCAACCTCAGGGGCCGGGCAGTTCTTC.

This clone was seen a few times. The chain is built from TRBV15 and TRBJ2-7; D is perhaps TRBD1 (5 bases). There are 13 residues in the CDR3. Germline V gene sequence: CDR1 LNHNV, CDR2 YYDKDF (reference sequence). V was pared by 3 bases and J by 5 bases, with 11 bases between. In nucleotides, the CDR3 is TGTGCCACCAGCAGGGATACCAGGGACGAGCAGTACTTC. Protein sequence: CATSRDTRDEQYF.

V gene TRBV12-5 combines with J gene TRBJ2-5, with D perhaps TRBD2 (5 bases). Looked up from germline, CDR1 is LGHNT and CDR2 is FRNRAP. V lost 2 bases, J lost 1 base, and 17 bases lay in between. The length of the CDR3 is 17 residues. The CDR3 loop reads CASGLLRLRGPQETQYF. CDR3 DNA: TGTGCTAGTGGTTTGCTACGATTACGAGGGCCCCAAGAGACCCAGTACTTC.